Below are 19 T cell receptor beta chains sequenced from a single sample in a study of cytomegalovirus exposure and HLA in healthy donors. This table comes from immunoSEQ multiplex PCR, and its TCRdb copy is limited to in-frame clones, with some not included. The sample yields 200,000 to 300,000 clones, 90% seen once. Sequencing input: PBMCs. The origin of the receptors is a woman under 40 in good health and CMV-seronegative.

This chain links TRBV9 with TRBJ1-4, with D tentatively TRBD1 (6 bases). The CDR3 extends over 14 amino acids. V lost 4 bases and J lost 6, with 13 bases in between. Looked up from germline, CDR1 is SGDLS and CDR2 is YYNGEE. This CDR3 is CASSPLRGDEKLFF. Written as DNA, the CDR3 is TGTGCCAGCAGCCCCCTAAGGGGGGATGAAAAACTGTTTTTT.

The chain carries TRBV28 and TRBJ2-3, with 7 bases matching TRBD2. The CDR3 extends over 16 amino acids. J lost 2 bases, V lost 2 bases, and 7 bases had no gene match. Looked up from germline, CDR1 is MDHEN and CDR2 is SYDVKM. The CDR3 coding sequence is TGTGCCAGCAGTTTACCCGCGGGAGCATCCACAGATACGCAGTATTTT. Protein sequence: CASSLPAGASTDTQYF.

V is TRBV5-4 and J is TRBJ2-6; perhaps TRBD2 as D (6 bases). The CDR3 covers 18 residues. The V end lost 1 base, the J end lost 0 bases, and 14 bases lay between the germline ends. Germline CDR1 reads SGHNT; CDR2 reads YYREEE (reference sequence). The CDR3 reads CASSLLPGVSSGANVLTF. CDR3 bases: TGTGCCAGCAGCTTGTTACCGGGGGTAAGCTCTGGGGCCAACGTCCTGACTTTC.

This chain links TRBV29-1 with TRBJ2-1, with 7 nucleotides matching TRBD2. This CDR3 contains 13 residues. Germline trimming cut 8 bases from V and 1 base from J; bases unmatched to any gene: 5. Germline assignment: CDR1 SQVTM and CDR2 ANQGSEA. The chain's CDR3 is CSHGGVSYNEQFF. Written as DNA, the CDR3 is TGCAGCCATGGGGGGGTATCCTACAATGAGCAGTTCTTC.

This chain joins TRBV9 and TRBJ2-2, with 7 nucleotides matching TRBD2. Germline loops: CDR1 SGDLS, CDR2 YYNGEE. The CDR3 runs 16 residues. With V trimmed by 3 bases and J by 3 bases, 8 bases remained unmatched. The CDR3 nucleotides are TGTGCCAGCAGCGGAGGGGCTGGACTAGACACCGGGGAGCTGTTTTTT. This encodes CASSGGAGLDTGELFF.

The chain is built from TRBV5-1 and TRBJ2-3, with 15 nucleotides matching TRBD2. Trimming took 4 bases from V and 3 from J; bases not matched to a gene: 3. The CDR3 runs to 16 residues. CDR1 SGHRS and CDR2 YFSETQ come from the germline V gene. The CDR3 DNA reads as TGCGCCAGCAGCGCAGGACTAGCGGGAGGGACAGATACGCAGTATTTT. This gives the protein CASSAGLAGGTDTQYF. Based on the CDR3 plus reference TRBV5-1 and TRBJ2-3, the full variable domain is KAGVTQTPRYLIKTRGQQVTLSCSPISGHRSVSWYQQTPGQGLQFLFEYFSETQRNKGNFPGRFSGRQFSNSRSEMNVSTLELGDSALYLCASSAGLAGGTDTQYFGPGTRLTVL.

The chain has TRBV27 and TRBJ2-7; 9 bases match TRBD1. Unmatched junction bases numbered 4, after V lost 2 bases and J lost 2 bases. Germline CDR1 MNHEY, CDR2 SMNVEV (reference sequence). The CDR3 covers 15 residues. Here the CDR3 reads CASSLRGTGTYEQYF. CDR3 coding DNA: TGTGCCAGCAGTTTAAGGGGGACAGGGACCTACGAGCAGTACTTC.

This clone was seen a few times. V gene TRBV5-6 combines with J gene TRBJ1-1, with 9 nucleotides matching TRBD1. CDR1 and CDR2 (germline): SGHDT, YYEEEE. Germline trimming cut 4 bases from V and 1 base from J; bases unmatched to any gene: 8. There are 16 residues in the CDR3. The chain's CDR3 is CASSRFLGQGNTEAFF. CDR3 nucleotide sequence: TGTGCCAGCAGCCGTTTCTTGGGACAGGGGAACACTGAAGCTTTCTTT.

This clone was seen just once. The rearrangement joins TRBV27 to TRBJ1-1; tentatively, D is TRBD1 (6 bases). Per the germline V gene, CDR1 is MNHEY and CDR2 is SMNVEV (reference sequence). V lost 6 bases and J 1 base, leaving 15 bases between the germline ends. The CDR3 extends over 15 amino acids. The CDR3: CASREHRAGNTEAFF. DNA of the CDR3: TGTGCCAGCAGAGAACACAGGGCGGGGAACACTGAAGCTTTCTTT.

V usage is TRBV12-5 and J usage is TRBJ2-7, with TRBD2 matching over 12 bases. Germline CDR1 reads LGHNT; CDR2 reads FRNRAP. J lost 3 bases, V lost 0 bases, and 12 bases had no gene match. The length of the CDR3 is 19 residues. The CDR3 region is CASGLVRLAGGPVGYEQYF. CDR3 sequence (DNA): TGTGCTAGTGGTTTGGTACGGCTAGCGGGAGGGCCGGTAGGCTACGAGCAGTACTTC.

V and J are TRBV7-9 and TRBJ2-3; possibly TRBD2 for D (5 bases). Between the trimmed V and J ends, which lost 5 bases and 5 bases, there was a span of 11 bases. CDR1 and CDR2 (germline): SEHNR, FQNEAQ (reference sequence). The CDR3 runs 13 residues. The CDR3 bases are TGTGCCAGCAGCCACCGGGAAGTAGATACGCAGTATTTT. Translated, it gives CASSHREVDTQYF.

This chain uses TRBV27 with TRBJ2-2; 11 bases fit TRBD2. The CDR3 has 15 residues. J gave up 6 bases and V 6 bases, and 6 bases lay outside the gene matches. Germline V gene lookup returns CDR1 MNHEY and CDR2 SMNVEV (reference sequence). DNA for the CDR3: TGTGCCAGCAGATTAGCGGGAGGGCCCGCCGGGGAGCTGTTTTTT. Its translation: CASRLAGGPAGELFF.

In DNA, the CDR3 is TGTGCCAGCAGCTTTGGTCCTAGCGGGAGCTACGAGCAGTACTTC. It encodes CASSFGPSGSYEQYF. The chain combines TRBV11-2 with TRBJ2-7, with 10 bases identical to TRBD2. CDR3 size: 15 residues. V trimming: 3 bases; J trimming: 3 bases; junction bases outside the gene matches: 5. Germline V gives CDR1 SGHAT, CDR2 FQNNGV.

This chain uses TRBV4-3 with TRBJ1-2; TRBD1 matches at 7 bases. Losses at the gene ends were 5 bases for V and 4 bases for J; bases not matched to a gene: 4. The germline V gene encodes CDR1 LGHNA and CDR2 YSLEER. The CDR3 is made up of 13 amino acids. The CDR3 sequence is CASSMTGTYGYTF. CDR3 nucleotides: TGCGCCAGCAGCATGACAGGGACCTATGGCTACACCTTC.

J is TRBJ2-7 and V is TRBV28; a weak D match, TRBD1 (5 bases). The CDR3 has 14 residues. The V end was cut by 1 base, the J end by 2 bases, with 9 bases between. From germline, CDR1 is MDHEN and CDR2 SYDVKM. DNA for the CDR3: TGTGCCAGCAGTTTATTCAGGGTGCCCTACGAGCAGTACTTC. It encodes CASSLFRVPYEQYF.

The count of this clone is one. V gene TRBV15 combines with J gene TRBJ1-4; a weak D match, TRBD1 (5 bases). Germline CDR1 LNHNV, CDR2 YYDKDF (reference sequence). V lost 7 bases to trimming and J lost 8 bases, with 11 bases between them. The CDR3 runs 12 residues. DNA for the CDR3: TGTGCCACCACCGCAGGGTACGAAAAACTGTTTTTT. It translates to CATTAGYEKLFF.

The chain combines TRBV27 with TRBJ2-1, with TRBD2 as a possible D gene (6 bases). This CDR3 contains 14 residues. Deletions cut 5 bases from V and 5 bases from J, with 13 bases between. The germline gives CDR1 MNHEY, CDR2 SMNVEV (reference sequence). The DNA for the CDR3 is TGTGCCAGCAGTGCCTTGGGGAGGAACAATGAGCAGTTCTTC. It specifies CASSALGRNNEQFF.

The chain recombines TRBV6-6 with TRBJ2-1; TRBD1 matches 11 bases. This CDR3 has 16 residues. V lost 6 bases and J lost 7; bases outside the gene matches: 11. Germline V lookup: CDR1 MNHNY, CDR2 SVGAGI (reference sequence). The CDR3 region has the DNA TGTGCCAGCAGAGAAAACCCGGGACAGGGGGGGAATGAGCAGTTCTTC. This codes for CASRENPGQGGNEQFF.

The CDR3 is CASSLASGTATDTQYF. The CDR3 coding sequence is TGTGCCAGCAGCTTAGCTTCCGGGACGGCTACAGATACGCAGTATTTT. This chain links TRBV11-2 with TRBJ2-3; the D gene could be TRBD1 or TRBD2 (5 bases each). This CDR3 comprises 16 residues. Trimming removed 1 base from V and 3 bases from J, with 14 bases in between. Germline V CDR1 and CDR2: SGHAT, FQNNGV.